This T cell receptor beta chain originates from a study of OX40 agonist ivuxolimab in advanced cancers. Regarding the complete study: Ivuxolimab was an agonistic, fully human IgG2 monoclonal antibody directed against OX40 (CD134), a costimulatory receptor. Peripheral TCRbeta sequencing aimed to test whether ivuxolimab altered TCR sequence diversity and caused clonal T-cell expansion. The monotherapy dose-escalation portion (N ≈ 52 patients) of the phase I ivuxolimab trial is reported in the paper. Patients were allowed to have had prior anti-PD-1, anti-PD-L1 or anti-CTLA-4 therapy, and approximately 39% of the dose-escalation patients had been treated with checkpoint inhibitors. Intravenous ivuxolimab was administered to patients every 2 weeks at six dose levels: 0.01, 0.1, 0.3, 1.5, 3 and 10 mg/kg. Partial responses occurred in three dose-escalation patients: two with cutaneous melanoma and one with hepatocellular carcinoma. Among the 52 dose-escalation patients, 19 had hepatocellular carcinoma, 15 melanoma, 9 renal cell carcinoma and 9 head and neck cancer. A male proportion of around 80% and a mean age of around 60 years, ranging from about 23 to 90, were recorded for the dose-escalation cohort.

Broader findings and caveats from the paper: On average, CD8+ T cells showed more expanded clones than CD4+ T cells after ivuxolimab. Partial responders in the 0.1-3.0 mg/kg groups had among the lowest normalized peripheral clonal expansion, especially among CD8+ T cells. Low levels of normalized T-cell clonal expansion were also seen in some patients who did not respond. Antigen specificity was not determined for the clonally expanded peripheral T cells. Clonal expansion of both CD4+ and CD8+ blood T cells was observed from baseline to week 6 at doses 0.1 to 3.0 mg/kg.

For sequencing of the TCRbeta CDR3 region, genomic DNA was extracted from the sorted cells. The immunoSEQ Assay was used for sequencing of TCRbeta CDR3 regions. As stored in TCRdb, this immuneACCESS dataset retains in-frame rearrangements with V and J assigned. A fraction of the clones does not appear; measured against another copy, unresolved V genes explain less than half of the discrepancy, and the remainder lacks a known reason. This sample is represented by under 70,000 clones; 80% to 90% of them were singletons. The ten largest clones take up around 6.5% of the sample. Of note for this clone: There is no known antigen for this receptor. Qualities for individual bases were not recorded, and no much larger clone is one base off.

The CDR3 holds 15 amino acids from the cysteine to the phenylalanine. Just the 45-base CDR3 DNA is kept, in frame starting at base 1. Between the V and J ends, shortened by 5 bases and 8 bases respectively, the junction contains 18 bases. CDR1 and CDR2 were assigned from the germline V gene (reference sequence) as LNHDA and SQIVND. The trial excluded patients who had a history of autoimmune disease or who were on systemic immunosuppression. Peripheral blood for TCR sequencing was collected from all dose cohorts at baseline, on cycle 4 day 1, and on cycle 7 day 1. The samples were taken from a phase I, first-in-human, multicenter, open-label dose-escalation trial of ivuxolimab. Adults with locally advanced or metastatic melanoma, renal cell, hepatocellular, or head and neck squamous cell carcinoma were enrolled in the trial. Before TCR sequencing, CD4+ T cells and CD8+ T cells from peripheral blood were sorted into separate populations.

Specimen: CD4+ or CD8+ T cells sorted from blood, collected in a trial of the OX40 agonist ivuxolimab. The chain employs TRBV19 and TRBJ1-4; the best D guess is TRBD1, with 5 bases matching. This TCR came from an adult with an advanced solid tumor such as melanoma, head and neck, liver or kidney cancer. In nucleotides, the sequence is TGTGCCAGTAGTTTAAACCCCAGGGTCGGGGAAAAACTGTTTTTT. Translation gives CASSLNPRVGEKLFF.